These 15 T cell receptor beta chains were all obtained from the same sample, sequenced in a study of shared clonotypes between healthy human individuals. Profiled with immunoSEQ multiplex PCR; TCRdb holds only in-frame clones, not every one. The sample lists about 1,500,000 clones, 95% to 97% occurring once. Specimen: naive CD4+ T cells sorted from blood. Noted subset: CD45RA+ positively selected. The receptors come from a man younger than 45 in good health.

The chain recombines TRBV19 with TRBJ1-5, with 9 bases matching TRBD1. Trimming at V came to 4 bases and at J to 2 bases, leaving 6 bases not matched to a gene. Germline V gene lookup returns CDR1 LNHDA and CDR2 SQIVND (reference sequence). This CDR3 comprises 16 residues. The CDR3 here is CASSTITGGGNQPQHF. CDR3 in DNA: TGTGCCAGTAGTACAATAACAGGGGGCGGCAATCAGCCCCAGCATTTT.

This chain connects TRBV29-1 to TRBJ2-2, with 7 nucleotides matching TRBD1. J lost 10 bases, V lost 6 bases, and 8 bases had no gene match. CDR1 is SQVTM, CDR2 ANQGSEA, per germline. The CDR3 loop spans 12 amino acids. The CDR3 DNA follows: TGCAGCGTAGGGACAGAATTCGAGGAGCTGTTTTTT. Translating it yields CSVGTEFEELFF.

The gene calls are TRBV27 and TRBJ2-7, with 12 bases lining up with TRBD2. With V trimmed by 3 bases and J by 6 bases, 6 bases remained unmatched. CDR3 length: 15 residues. Per the germline V gene, CDR1 is MNHEY and CDR2 is SMNVEV (reference sequence). For the CDR3, the DNA is TGTGCCAGCAGTTTCCCCGGACTAGCGGGACGCGAGCAGTACTTC. Its protein product is CASSFPGLAGREQYF.

This chain connects TRBV9 to TRBJ2-3; tentatively, D is TRBD2 (6 bases). The V end was cut by 0 bases, the J end by 1 base, with 12 bases between. The CDR3 runs 16 residues. Germline V lookup: CDR1 SGDLS, CDR2 YYNGEE. CDR3 DNA: TGTGCCAGCAGCGTAGTTTTAGCGGAGGGCACAGATACGCAGTATTTT. Translated: CASSVVLAEGTDTQYF.

V and J are TRBV5-1 and TRBJ2-7; D ambiguous. Germline CDR1 and CDR2: SGHRS and YFSETQ. The CDR3 length is 13 residues. Trimming pared 0 bases from V and 3 bases from J, leaving 7 bases between. In DNA form, the CDR3 reads TGCGCCAGCAGCTTGGGGACGTTCTACGAGCAGTACTTC. It yields the protein CASSLGTFYEQYF.

The rearrangement joins TRBV27 to TRBJ1-5, with 10 bases lining up with TRBD1. The CDR3 totals 17 residues. Germline-derived CDR1 and CDR2 are MNHEY and SMNVEV (reference sequence). The J segment lost 5 bases and the V segment lost 8 bases, leaving 15 bases of the junction unmatched. CDR3 amino acids: CASRPRGGTGEDQPQHF. The CDR3 DNA reads TGTGCCAGCCGCCCTAGGGGAGGGACAGGGGAGGATCAGCCCCAGCATTTT.

Written as DNA, the CDR3 is TGTGCCAGCAGCTCAGACAGTGGAAGCACCGGGGAGCTGTTTTTT. Residues: CASSSDSGSTGELFF. This chain links TRBV7-9 with TRBJ2-2; a weak D match, TRBD1 (5 bases). This CDR3 is built from 15 residues. Germline loops: CDR1 SEHNR, CDR2 FQNEAQ (reference sequence). V was trimmed by 4 bases and J by 4 bases, leaving 13 bases between them. The full variable domain, in which reference TRBV7-9 and TRBJ2-2 provide the parts outside the CDR3, is DTGVSQNPRHKITKRGQNVTFRCDPISEHNRLYWYRQTLGQGPEFLTYFQNEAQLEKSRLLSDRFSAERPKGSFSTLEIQRTEQGDSAMYLCASSSDSGSTGELFFGEGSRLTVL.

The V gene is TRBV18, the J gene TRBJ2-5, with D hard to call. The CDR3 covers 14 residues. Germline CDR1 and CDR2: KGHSH and LQKENI. V was clipped by 0 bases and J by 2 bases, with 7 bases between them. CDR3 in amino acids: CASSPPMGQETQYF. For the CDR3, the DNA is TGTGCCAGCTCACCACCGATGGGACAAGAGACCCAGTACTTC.

CDR3 sequence (DNA): TGTGCCTGGAGTGGGTCTCCTACCGGGGAGCTGTTTTTT. Encoded protein: CAWSGSPTGELFF. V gene TRBV30 combines with J gene TRBJ2-2; no definite D call. This CDR3 contains 13 residues. Germline-derived CDR1 and CDR2 are GTSNPN and SVGIG (reference sequence). The V and J ends lost 1 base and 5 bases respectively, with 8 bases between them.

The chain uses TRBV4-3 and TRBJ2-5; 14 bases are a match to TRBD2. V dropped 3 bases and J dropped 7; count of bases not matched to a gene: 7. Germline CDR1 reads LGHNA; CDR2 reads YSLEER. The CDR3 extends over 16 amino acids. The CDR3 region has the DNA TGCGCCAGCAGCCAGGGACTAGCGGGAGCCCGAGCGACCCAGTACTTC. Encoded protein: CASSQGLAGARATQYF.

The chain combines TRBV28 with TRBJ2-2, with unresolved D. CDR1 is MDHEN, CDR2 SYDVKM, per germline. The CDR3 sequence is 15 residues long. The V gene lost 7 bases and the J gene lost 0 bases, with 12 bases spanning the gap. The CDR3 nucleotides are TGTGCCAGCACCGAGTGGCAGCCGAACACCGGGGAGCTGTTTTTT. Translation: CASTEWQPNTGELFF.

The V and J genes are TRBV23-1 and TRBJ2-7; D is unresolved. TRBV23-1 is an open reading frame, and its role is uncertain. This CDR3 spans 14 amino acids. Trimming removed 6 bases from V and 3 bases from J, with 15 bases in between. CDR3 protein: CASSHPGRSYEQYF. The CDR3 coding sequence is TGCGCCAGCAGCCACCCGGGTAGAAGCTACGAGCAGTACTTC.

This chain connects TRBV18 to TRBJ2-5, with D hard to call. This CDR3 has 15 residues. The germline CDR1 and CDR2 sequences are KGHSH and LQKENI. Trimming cost V 1 base and J 5 bases, with 14 bases left between them. This CDR3 reads CASSPLSGFRETQYF. The CDR3 DNA follows: TGTGCCAGCTCACCACTATCTGGGTTTCGGGAGACCCAGTACTTC. The whole variable domain, remainder taken from reference TRBV18 and TRBJ2-5, is NAGVMQNPRHLVRRRGQEARLRCSPMKGHSHVYWYRQLPEEGLKFMVYLQKENIIDESGMPKERFSAEFPKEGPSILRIQQVVRGDSAAYFCASSPLSGFRETQYFGPGTRLLVL.

On this clone: The sample carries other DNA sequences with the same CDR3. The V and J genes are TRBV10-3 and TRBJ2-2, with 9 bases matching TRBD1. V lost 9 bases to trimming and J lost 6 bases; unmatched junction nucleotides: 2. The CDR3 is 12 amino acids. The germline gives CDR1 ENHRY, CDR2 SYGVKD. The DNA for the CDR3 is TGTGCCATTACAGGGGGCCCCGGGGAGCTGTTTTTT. Its protein is CAITGGPGELFF.

The chain is built from TRBV11-2 and TRBJ2-7; D unclear. V lost 0 bases, J lost 4 bases, and 13 bases lay in between. Germline V lookup: CDR1 SGHAT, CDR2 FQNNGV. This CDR3 is built from 15 residues. The CDR3 sequence is CASSLEPRSRYEQYF. The DNA of the CDR3 is TGTGCCAGCAGCTTAGAACCGAGAAGCAGATACGAGCAGTACTTC.